This T cell receptor (beta chain) was profiled in a study of T cells after yellow fever vaccination. Overall study: It was SMART-Seq v4 Ultra Low Input that prepared the fractions with low cell numbers.

TCRdb re-called the 5' RACE reads through MiXCR, storing one row per CDR3 protein. The sample includes under 500,000 distinct CDR3 sequences, 15% to 20% of them seen just once. Points from the study as a whole: Any FACS-sorted repertoire could hold abundant clonotypes that contaminate it from the bulk population. Although most clonotypes did not, a small share appeared in both CD4 and CD8 compartments. A weaker secondary response peaked on day 5, the primary on day 15.

There are many counts of this clonotype. Its antigen is unknown. Per germline, CDR1 KGHDR and CDR2 SFDVKD. Trimming at V came to 4 bases and at J to 5 bases, leaving 4 bases not matched to a gene. The length of the CDR3 is 14 residues. The chain combines TRBV24-1 with TRBJ1-5, with 7 bases that match TRBD1. This sample comprised PBMCs, obtained before the yellow fever booster vaccination. This clonotype originated in a man aged 18 to 35 who received the YFV17D yellow fever vaccine. The DNA for the CDR3 is TGTGCCACCAGTGACCCGGGGACAGATCAGCCCCAGCATTTT. Residues: CATSDPGTDQPQHF.